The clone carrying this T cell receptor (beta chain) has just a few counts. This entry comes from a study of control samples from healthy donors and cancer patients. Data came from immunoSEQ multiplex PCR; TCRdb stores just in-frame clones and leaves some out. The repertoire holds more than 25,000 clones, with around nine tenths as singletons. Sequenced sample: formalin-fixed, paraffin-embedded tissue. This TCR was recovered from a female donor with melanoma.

CDR3 amino acids: CASSQDNGGVYEQYF. The CDR3 DNA is TGTGCCAGCAGCCAAGATAACGGGGGAGTCTACGAGCAGTACTTC. The chain is built from TRBV4-2 and TRBJ2-7; tentative D call: TRBD2 (6 bases). Between the trimmed V and J ends, which lost 0 bases and 3 bases, there was a span of 12 bases. CDR3 size: 15 residues. Germline V gives CDR1 LGHNA, CDR2 YNFKEQ.